These T cell receptor beta chains were read from a single sample in a study of T cell responses to AZD1222 COVID-19 vaccine. Data came from immunoSEQ multiplex PCR; TCRdb stores just in-frame clones and leaves some out. The sample holds 140,000 to 150,000 clones, around nine tenths seen once. This sample comprised peripheral blood, obtained on day 0 of MenACWY control vaccination. Receptors were obtained from an adult in good health. CDR3s include the opening cysteine and the closing phenylalanine or tryptophan. The D gene is left open where the match is weak. The size of a clone is reported for some rows only, either as once, few or many, or as a class for expanded clones.

>15|.|.|TRBV2|TRBJ1-5
TGTGCCAGCAGTGAGATGGTAGGGGGGAGTCAGCCCCAGCATTTT
CASSEMVGGSQPQHF
>17|.|few|TRBV7-2|TRBJ2-3
TGTGCCAGCAGCTTATTAATTTTTACAGGCAGCACAGATACGCAGTATTTT
CASSLLIFTGSTDTQYF
>16|TRBD2|.|TRBV5-1|TRBJ2-2
TGCGCCAGCAGCTCTGCCGGGACTAGCGGGACCGGGGAGCTGTTTTTT
CASSSAGTSGTGELFF
>15|.|.|TRBV2|TRBJ2-7
TGTGCCAGCAGTGTAGGGGGGACAGCGAGCGGCGAGCAGTACTTC
CASSVGGTASGEQYF
>11|.|.|TRBV27|TRBJ2-4
TGTGCCAGCACCTGGGGGAACATTCAGTACTTC
CASTWGNIQYF
>13|.|.|TRBV6-5|TRBJ1-1
TGTGCCACCCAGGAGGCCAGGAACACTGAAGCTTTCTTT
CATQEARNTEAFF
>15|TRBD2|once|TRBV5-1|TRBJ2-1
TGCGCCAGCAGCTTCGGGGGGGCCGGCTACAATGAGCAGTTCTTC
CASSFGGAGYNEQFF
>17|TRBD2|few|TRBV11-3|TRBJ2-3
TGTGCCAGCAGCCCCCGGGGGACAGCGGGAGGATCAGATACGCAGTATTTT
CASSPRGTAGGSDTQYF
>15|TRBD1|.|TRBV11-1|TRBJ2-5
TGTGCCAGCAGCTCCGGGACAGGGACCTCGGAGACCCAGTACTTC
CASSSGTGTSETQYF
>16|.|.|TRBV12-5|TRBJ1-1
TGTGCTAGTGGTTTATCCATTAGGGTTATGAACACTGAAGCTTTCTTT
CASGLSIRVMNTEAFF
>15|.|.|TRBV19|TRBJ1-5
TGTGCCAGTAGTATGAGGGAGATTAGCAATCAGCCCCAGCATTTT
CASSMREISNQPQHF
>16|.|.|TRBV4-1|TRBJ1-5
TGCGCCAGCAGCCAAGATGTGGGGATTAGCAATCAGCCCCAGCATTTT
CASSQDVGISNQPQHF
>20|TRBD2|.|TRBV5-1|TRBJ2-1
TGCGCCAGCAGCCCGGGGACCGAAGGACTAGCGGGGGGGCGATACAATGAGCAGTTCTTC
CASSPGTEGLAGGRYNEQFF
>13|.|.|TRBV18|TRBJ2-7
TGTGCCAGCTCACCAGGGGTAGGGGAAGAGCAGTACTTC
CASSPGVGEEQYF
>13|.|.|TRBV24-1|TRBJ2-3
TGTGCCACCAGTGATTTGCTCACAGATACGCAGTATTTT
CATSDLLTDTQYF
>12|.|.|TRBV7-9|TRBJ1-4
TGTGCCAGCAGCTTCTCGTCTGAAAAACTGTTTTTT
CASSFSSEKLFF
>13|.|.|TRBV7-9|TRBJ2-1
TGTGCCAGCAGCTTAGGGGGGATTAATGAGCAGTTCTTC
CASSLGGINEQFF
>15|TRBD2|.|TRBV13|TRBJ2-1
TGTGCCAGCAGCTTAACAGCGGGGGGTCACAATGAGCAGTTCTTC
CASSLTAGGHNEQFF
>13|.|.|TRBV5-1|TRBJ2-5
TGCGCCAGCAGCTTACCTACCCAAGAGACCCAGTACTTC
CASSLPTQETQYF
>17|TRBD1|.|TRBV27|TRBJ1-5
TGTGCCAGCAGTTTAGGTCAGACAGGGGGGAGCAATCAGCCCCAGCATTTT
CASSLGQTGGSNQPQHF
>15|.|.|TRBV11-3|TRBJ2-1
TGTGCCAGCAGCTTTCGCGGGACCTCCTACAATGAGCAGTTCTTC
CASSFRGTSYNEQFF
>15|.|once|TRBV10-2|TRBJ2-1
TGCGCCAGCGCTGACGGGCACCGAACCTACAATGAGCAGTTCTTC
CASADGHRTYNEQFF
>14|TRBD1|.|TRBV5-1|TRBJ1-1
TGCGCCAGCAGCTTCCGGGACAGCTACACTGAAGCTTTCTTT
CASSFRDSYTEAFF
>13|.|.|TRBV11-1|TRBJ2-1
TGTGCCAGCAGCCTTAAGAGTGGAAATGAGCAGTTCTTC
CASSLKSGNEQFF
>21|.|.|TRBV28|TRBJ2-6
TGTGCCAGCAGTTTAAGAGGGGTATTTGGGGGCGCGAGGACCGGGGCCAACGTCCTGACTTTC
CASSLRGVFGGARTGANVLTF
>12|.|once|TRBV7-9|TRBJ1-6
TGTGCCAGCAGCATTGGGAATTCACCCCTCCACTTT
CASSIGNSPLHF
>17|TRBD1|.|TRBV7-7|TRBJ1-5
TGTGCCAGCAGCTTAGGACAGGGGGTAACATACAATCAGCCCCAGCATTTT
CASSLGQGVTYNQPQHF
>13|TRBD2|.|TRBV7-3|TRBJ2-7
TGTGCCAGCAGCGCGGGGGGGCCTCTCGAGCAGTACTTC
CASSAGGPLEQYF
>17|TRBD2|.|TRBV28|TRBJ2-5
TGTGCCAGCAGCCTCAGGTCCCTGGGACTAGCGGTAGAGACCCAGTACTTC
CASSLRSLGLAVETQYF
>14|TRBD2|.|TRBV7-8|TRBJ2-3
TGTGCCAGCAGCACCACGGTCGGGAGGGGTACGCAGTATTTT
CASSTTVGRGTQYF
>13|.|.|TRBV2|TRBJ1-1
TGTGCCAGCAGTGAAGAGAGAGACACTGAAGCTTTCTTT
CASSEERDTEAFF
>15|TRBD1|.|TRBV7-2|TRBJ1-4
TGTGCCAGCAGCGCAGGGACAGGGGTAGGCGAAAAACTGTTTTTT
CASSAGTGVGEKLFF
>15|.|.|TRBV5-6|TRBJ2-6
TGTGCCAGCAGCTCGTGGGGATCTGGGGCCAACGTCCTGACTTTC
CASSSWGSGANVLTF
>14|.|.|TRBV19|TRBJ1-2
TGTGCCAGTAGTATTAGCGGATTCCTCTATGGCTACACCTTC
CASSISGFLYGYTF
>14|.|.|TRBV19|TRBJ2-2
TGTGCCAGTACCTTACAGGGTGGCACCGGGGAGCTGTTTTTT
CASTLQGGTGELFF
>16|TRBD1|.|TRBV5-6|TRBJ1-5
TGTGCCAGCAGCCCAGCAGGGACAGGGAGTAATCAGCCCCAGCATTTT
CASSPAGTGSNQPQHF
>15|.|.|TRBV19|TRBJ1-3
TGTGCCAGTAGTATGGCCGGACCCTCTGGAAACACCATATATTTT
CASSMAGPSGNTIYF
>14|.|.|TRBV18|TRBJ1-5
TGTGCCAGCTCACCACGTGAAAGCAATCAGCCCCAGCATTTT
CASSPRESNQPQHF
>14|.|.|TRBV2|TRBJ1-2
TGTGCCAGCAGTGCAGGGGATATTAACTATGGCTACACCTTC
CASSAGDINYGYTF
>13|.|.|TRBV7-2|TRBJ2-2
TGTGCCAGCAGCTCCGAAGGTGCCGGGGAGCTGTTTTTT
CASSSEGAGELFF
>17|.|.|TRBV4-1|TRBJ1-1
TGCGCCAGCAGCCGCCACCCGCTACAAGGGAAGAACACTGAAGCTTTCTTT
CASSRHPLQGKNTEAFF